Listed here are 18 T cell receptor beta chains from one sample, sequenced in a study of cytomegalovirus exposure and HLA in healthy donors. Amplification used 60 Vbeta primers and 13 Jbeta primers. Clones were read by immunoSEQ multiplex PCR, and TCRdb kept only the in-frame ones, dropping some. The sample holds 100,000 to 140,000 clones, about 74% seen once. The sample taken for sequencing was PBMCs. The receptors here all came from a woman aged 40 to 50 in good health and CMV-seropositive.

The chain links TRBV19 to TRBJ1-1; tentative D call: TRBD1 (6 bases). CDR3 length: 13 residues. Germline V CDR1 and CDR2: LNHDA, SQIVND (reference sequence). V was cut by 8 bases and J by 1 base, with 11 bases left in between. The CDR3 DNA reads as TGTGCCAGTCGGCAGGGGAGGAACACTGAAGCTTTCTTT. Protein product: CASRQGRNTEAFF.

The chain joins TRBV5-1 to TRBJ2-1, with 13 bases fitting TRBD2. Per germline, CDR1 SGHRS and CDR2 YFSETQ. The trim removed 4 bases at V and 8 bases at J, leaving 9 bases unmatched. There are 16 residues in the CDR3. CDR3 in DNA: TGCGCCAGCAGCCCTGGACTAGCGGGGGCCTGGGATGAGCAGTTCTTC. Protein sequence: CASSPGLAGAWDEQFF.

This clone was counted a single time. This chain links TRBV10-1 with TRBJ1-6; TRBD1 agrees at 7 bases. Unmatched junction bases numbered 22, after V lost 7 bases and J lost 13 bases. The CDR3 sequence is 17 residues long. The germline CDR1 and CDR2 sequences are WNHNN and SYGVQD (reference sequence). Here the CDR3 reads CASMGPSEETGIVPLHF. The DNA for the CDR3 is TGCGCCAGCATGGGTCCCTCGGAAGAGACAGGGATCGTCCCCCTCCACTTT.

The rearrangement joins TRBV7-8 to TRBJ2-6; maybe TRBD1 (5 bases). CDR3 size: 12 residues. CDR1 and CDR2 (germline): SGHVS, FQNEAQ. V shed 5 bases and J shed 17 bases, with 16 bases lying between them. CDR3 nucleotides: TGTGCCAGCAGCCCGCCTGGGGCCACCGTGACTTTC. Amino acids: CASSPPGATVTF.

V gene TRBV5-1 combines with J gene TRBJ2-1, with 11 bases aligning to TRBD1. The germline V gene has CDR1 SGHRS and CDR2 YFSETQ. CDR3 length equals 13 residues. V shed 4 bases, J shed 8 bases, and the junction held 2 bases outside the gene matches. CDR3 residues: CASSRTGGHEQFF. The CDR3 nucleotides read TGCGCCAGCAGCAGGACAGGGGGCCATGAGCAGTTCTTC.

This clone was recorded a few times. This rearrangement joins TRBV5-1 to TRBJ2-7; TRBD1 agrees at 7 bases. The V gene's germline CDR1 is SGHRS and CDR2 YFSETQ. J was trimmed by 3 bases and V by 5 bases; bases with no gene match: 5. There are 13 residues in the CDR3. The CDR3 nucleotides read TGCGCCAGCAGACCGACAGGGTACTACGAGCAGTACTTC. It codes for CASRPTGYYEQYF.

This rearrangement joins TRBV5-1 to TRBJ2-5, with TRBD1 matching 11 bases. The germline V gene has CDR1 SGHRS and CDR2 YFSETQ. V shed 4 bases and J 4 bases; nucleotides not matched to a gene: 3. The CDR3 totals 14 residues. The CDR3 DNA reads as TGCGCCAGCAGCCCAGGGACAGGGGGAGAGACCCAGTACTTC. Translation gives CASSPGTGGETQYF.

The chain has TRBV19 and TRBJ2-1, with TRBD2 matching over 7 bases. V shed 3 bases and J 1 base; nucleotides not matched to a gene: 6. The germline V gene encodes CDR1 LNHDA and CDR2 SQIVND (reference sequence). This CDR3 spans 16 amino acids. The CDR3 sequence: CASSMLADTSYNEQFF. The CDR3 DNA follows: TGTGCCAGTAGTATGCTAGCGGATACTTCCTACAATGAGCAGTTCTTC.

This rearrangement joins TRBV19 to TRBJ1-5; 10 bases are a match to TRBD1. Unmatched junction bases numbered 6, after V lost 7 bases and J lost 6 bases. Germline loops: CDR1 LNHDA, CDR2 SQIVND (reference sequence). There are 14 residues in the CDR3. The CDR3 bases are TGTGCCAGTATGGACAGGGGGAAGGTTCAGCCCCAGCATTTT. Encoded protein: CASMDRGKVQPQHF.

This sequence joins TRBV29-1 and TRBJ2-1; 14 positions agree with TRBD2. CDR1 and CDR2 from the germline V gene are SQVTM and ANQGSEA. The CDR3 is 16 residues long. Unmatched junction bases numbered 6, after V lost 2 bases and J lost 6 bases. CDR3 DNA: TGCAGCGTTGAAAGCTCCGGGACTAGCGGGGGCAATGAGCAGTTCTTC. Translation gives CSVESSGTSGGNEQFF.

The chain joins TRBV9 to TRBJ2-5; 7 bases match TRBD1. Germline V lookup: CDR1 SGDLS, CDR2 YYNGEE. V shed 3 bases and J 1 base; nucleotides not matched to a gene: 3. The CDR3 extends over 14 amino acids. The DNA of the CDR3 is TGTGCCAGCAGCGGAGGGACAGTCCAAGAGACCCAGTACTTC. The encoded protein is CASSGGTVQETQYF.

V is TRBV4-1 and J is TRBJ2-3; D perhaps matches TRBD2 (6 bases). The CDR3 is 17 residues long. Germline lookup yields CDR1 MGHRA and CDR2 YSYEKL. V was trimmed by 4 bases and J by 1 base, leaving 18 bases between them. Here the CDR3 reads CASSLPLVRGGTDTQYF. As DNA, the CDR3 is TGCGCCAGCAGCCTCCCCTTAGTGCGGGGTGGCACAGATACGCAGTATTTT.

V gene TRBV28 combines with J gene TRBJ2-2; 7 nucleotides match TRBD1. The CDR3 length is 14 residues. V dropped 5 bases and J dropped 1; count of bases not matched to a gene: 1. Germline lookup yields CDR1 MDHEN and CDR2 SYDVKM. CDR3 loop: CASSGTVNTGELFF. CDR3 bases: TGTGCCAGCAGTGGGACAGTGAACACCGGGGAGCTGTTTTTT.

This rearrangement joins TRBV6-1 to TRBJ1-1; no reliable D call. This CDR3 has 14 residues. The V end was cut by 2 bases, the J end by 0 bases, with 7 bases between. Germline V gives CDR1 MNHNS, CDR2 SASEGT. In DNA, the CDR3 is TGTGCCAGCAGTGAAAGCCCGATGAACACTGAAGCTTTCTTT. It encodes CASSESPMNTEAFF.

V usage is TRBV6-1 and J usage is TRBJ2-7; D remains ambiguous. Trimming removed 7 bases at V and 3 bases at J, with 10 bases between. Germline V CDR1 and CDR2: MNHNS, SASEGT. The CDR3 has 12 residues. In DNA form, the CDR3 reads TGTGCCAGCACCCGAGAGAACTACGAGCAGTACTTC. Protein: CASTRENYEQYF.

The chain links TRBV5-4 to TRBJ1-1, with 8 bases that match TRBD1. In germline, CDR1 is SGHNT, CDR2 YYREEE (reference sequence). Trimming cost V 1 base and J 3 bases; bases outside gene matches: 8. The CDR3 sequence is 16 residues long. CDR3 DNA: TGTGCCAGCAGCTTGACAGGGGGAGGATTCGACACTGAAGCTTTCTTT. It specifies CASSLTGGGFDTEAFF.

In DNA form, the CDR3 reads TGTGCCAGCAGAAGGGACAGTGGTTCCTACGAGCAGTACTTC. Translated, it gives CASRRDSGSYEQYF. The chain employs TRBV6-5 and TRBJ2-7, with 7 nucleotides matching TRBD1. Unmatched junction bases numbered 6, after V lost 6 bases and J lost 1 base. This CDR3 has 14 residues. Germline lookup yields CDR1 MNHEY and CDR2 SVGAGI.

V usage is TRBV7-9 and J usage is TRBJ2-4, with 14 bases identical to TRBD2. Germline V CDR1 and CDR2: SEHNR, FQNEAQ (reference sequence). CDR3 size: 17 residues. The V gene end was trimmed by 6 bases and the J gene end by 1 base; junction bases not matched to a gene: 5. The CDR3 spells CASSRLAGGPAKNIQYF. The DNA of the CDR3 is TGTGCCAGCAGTAGACTAGCGGGGGGGCCGGCCAAAAACATTCAGTACTTC. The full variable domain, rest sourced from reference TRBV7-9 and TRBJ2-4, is DTGVSQNPRHKITKRGQNVTFRCDPISEHNRLYWYRQTLGQGPEFLTYFQNEAQLEKSRLLSDRFSAERPKGSFSTLEIQRTEQGDSAMYLCASSRLAGGPAKNIQYFGAGTRLSVL.